This is a list of T cell receptor beta chains from one sample in a study of blood T cell repertoires in COVID-19. Measured with immunoSEQ multiplex PCR; TCRdb has only the in-frame clones, and not every one. The sample carries approximately 200,000 clones, just under 90% recorded once. The sequenced sample consisted of peripheral blood. The receptors derive from a man aged 60-69 years who had recovered from COVID-19. Both conserved end residues are part of each CDR3. D genes are given only for firm matches. The size entry is marked missing in some rows and otherwise reads once, few, many or a size class.

>TRBV6-5|-|TRBD1|TRBJ2-2
TGTGCCAGCAGGCGGACAGGGGTTAACACCGGGGAGCTGTTTTTT
CASRRTGVNTGELFF
>TRBV28|-|TRBD1|TRBJ1-4
TGTGCCAGCATCCGACAGGGAGTTAAAAATGAAAAACTGTTTTTT
CASIRQGVKNEKLFF
>TRBV19|-|-|TRBJ2-1
TGTGCCAGTAGTATGAGTGGCAGGGTTCCCGATGAGCAGTTCTTC
CASSMSGRVPDEQFF
>TRBV28|-|-|TRBJ1-5
TGTGCCAGCAAAGTCTTAGGGGATCAGCCCCAGCATTTT
CASKVLGDQPQHF
>TRBV7-2|few|-|TRBJ2-3
TGTGCCAGCAGCTTAGCAAGGGAGGATACGCAGTATTTT
CASSLAREDTQYF
>TRBV3-1/TRBV3-2|-|TRBD2|TRBJ2-1
TGTGCCAGCAGCCAAGACACTAGCGGGGGGCACAATGAGCAGTTCTTC
CASSQDTSGGHNEQFF
>TRBV11-3|-|TRBD2|TRBJ2-3
TGTGCCAGCAGCTTAGGGGCAGTAGCGGGGCCTAGCACAGATACGCAGTATTTT
CASSLGAVAGPSTDTQYF
>TRBV4-2|-|-|TRBJ1-1
TGTGCCAGCAGCCCTCTCGGGGTTCTGAACACTGAAGCTTTCTTT
CASSPLGVLNTEAFF
>TRBV9|few|-|TRBJ1-6
TGTGCCAGCAGCGCCGCAGGCCGGGGGAATTCACCCCTCCACTTT
CASSAAGRGNSPLHF
>TRBV15|few|-|TRBJ1-2
TGTGCCACCAGCAGATCATTAAACAGGGAAGACACCTTC
CATSRSLNREDTF
>TRBV4-2|once|TRBD1|TRBJ1-3
TGTGCCAGCAGCCAATACTCCTCGGACAGGGCAGGAAACACCATATATTTT
CASSQYSSDRAGNTIYF
>TRBV6-5|-|TRBD2|TRBJ2-3
TGTGCCAGCAGTTACTCGTCTAGCGGGAACACAGATACGCAGTATTTT
CASSYSSSGNTDTQYF
>TRBV5-6|-|-|TRBJ1-2
TGTGCCAGCAGCTTGGACAGCTTAGCTAACTATGGCTACACCTTC
CASSLDSLANYGYTF
>TRBV10-3|-|TRBD2|TRBJ2-5
TGTGCCATACTAGCGGGCTGGGGGGAGACCCAGTACTTC
CAILAGWGETQYF
>TRBV28|-|TRBD2|TRBJ2-5
TGTGCCAGCAGTTCTAGCGGGAGGAGAAAAGAGACCCAGTACTTC
CASSSSGRRKETQYF
>TRBV30|-|-|TRBJ2-3
TGTGCCTGGAGTAAAAAGGGGATAGGGTCAGATACGCAGTATTTT
CAWSKKGIGSDTQYF
>TRBV5-4|-|-|TRBJ2-6
TGTGCCAGCAGCTTGCAGGGGTCTGGGGCCAACGTCCTGACTTTC
CASSLQGSGANVLTF
>TRBV3-1/TRBV3-2|-|-|TRBJ1-1
TGTGCCAGCAGCCAAGATACGCGGCCCGCTTTCTTT
CASSQDTRPAFF
>TRBV20-1|-|TRBD2|TRBJ2-1
TGCAGTGCTAGTCGCACCGGCGGGAGGGGGGTAAATGAGCAGTTCTTC
CSASRTGGRGVNEQFF
>TRBV9|-|-|TRBJ1-6
TGTGCCAGCAGCCCAGATGGGGGCTACCATAATTCACCCCTCCACTTT
CASSPDGGYHNSPLHF
>TRBV5-1|-|TRBD2|TRBJ2-3
TGCGCCAGCAGCTATACTAGCGGGAGTACAGATACGCAGTATTTT
CASSYTSGSTDTQYF
>TRBV19|-|TRBD1|TRBJ1-4
TGTGCCAGTAGAGTACAGGCCTGGGACAGAACTAATGAAAAACTGTTTTTT
CASRVQAWDRTNEKLFF
>TRBV6-5|-|TRBD1|TRBJ1-2
TGTGCCAGCCACGACAGGGATACTAACTATGGCTACACCTTC
CASHDRDTNYGYTF
>TRBV2|-|-|TRBJ1-1
TGTGCCAGCAGGATCAGGAACACTGAAGCTTTCTTT
CASRIRNTEAFF
>TRBV5-6|-|-|TRBJ1-5
TGTGCCAGCAGCTTGTCGACCCCAGGGTTAGGGCAGCCCCAGCATTTT
CASSLSTPGLGQPQHF
>TRBV18|-|TRBD2|TRBJ2-5
TGTGCCAGCTCACCCATAGCGGGAGATCGTGAGACCCAGTACTTC
CASSPIAGDRETQYF
>TRBV5-1|-|TRBD1|TRBJ2-1
TGCGCCAGCAGCTTGGCACAGGGGGCCTACAATGAGCAGTTCTTC
CASSLAQGAYNEQFF
>TRBV19|-|-|TRBJ1-5
TGTGCCAGTAGTAGGCAGGGAGGCCAGCCCCAGCATTTT
CASSRQGGQPQHF
>TRBV5-1|once|-|TRBJ1-2
TGCGCCAGCAGCGCTGGACAAAACTATGGCTACACCTTC
CASSAGQNYGYTF
>TRBV9|few|-|TRBJ2-6
TGTGCCAGCAGCCCCGGGACTCTTGGGGCCAACGTCCTGACTTTC
CASSPGTLGANVLTF
>TRBV19|-|TRBD2|TRBJ2-1
TGTGCCAGTAGCCGGGGACTAGCGGGAGGACCCTACAATGAGCAGTTCTTC
CASSRGLAGGPYNEQFF
>TRBV5-4|-|TRBD2|TRBJ2-5
TGTGCCAGCAGCTTGGGGACTAGCGGACTCCAAGAGACCCAGTACTTC
CASSLGTSGLQETQYF
>TRBV9|-|-|TRBJ1-4
TGTGCCAGCAGTCAAACAGGAACAACTAATGAAAAACTGTTTTTT
CASSQTGTTNEKLFF
>TRBV21-1|-|-|TRBJ1-6
TGTGCCAGCAGCCTCCGACGGCGGAATAATTCACCCCTCCACTTT
CASSLRRRNNSPLHF
>TRBV2|once|TRBD1|TRBJ1-2
TGTGCCAGCAGATCCGAGGGGGCCAGTGGCTACACCTTC
CASRSEGASGYTF
>TRBV5-1|-|-|TRBJ2-6
TGCGCCAGCAGCGATCAGGGATCTGGGGCCAACGTCCTGACTTTC
CASSDQGSGANVLTF
>TRBV5-8|-|TRBD1|TRBJ1-2
TGTGCCAGCAGCTCCCTGACAGGGCAGGATGGCTACACCTTC
CASSSLTGQDGYTF
>TRBV15|-|TRBD1|TRBJ2-7
TGTGCCACCAGCAGACCCTTACCCGGGACAGGGGGCTACGAGCAGTACTTC
CATSRPLPGTGGYEQYF
>TRBV7-6|-|TRBD1|TRBJ1-1
TGTGCCAGCAGTTCCACATTCCAGGGGGGAGTTGCTTTCTTT
CASSSTFQGGVAFF
>TRBV6-5|-|TRBD1|TRBJ1-2
TGTGCCAGCACCGAGACAGGGAATAGGGGAGGCTACACCTTC
CASTETGNRGGYTF
>TRBV27|-|-|TRBJ2-2
TGTGCCAGCAGTTCCCAAGCCACCGGGGAGCTGTTTTTT
CASSSQATGELFF
>TRBV14|-|-|TRBJ1-1
TGTGCCAGCAGCCAGCTCAGGGGCGCTGAAGCTTTCTTT
CASSQLRGAEAFF
>TRBV5-1|-|TRBD2|TRBJ2-1
TGCGCCAGCAGCTTGGGACTAGCGGCATCATACAATGAGCAGTTCTTC
CASSLGLAASYNEQFF
>TRBV4-1|-|-|TRBJ2-1
TGCGCCAGCAGCCAAGAGCTAGCGTCTTACAATGAGCAGTTCTTC
CASSQELASYNEQFF
>TRBV18|-|-|TRBJ2-2
TGTGCCAGCTCACCACTCGAGTCCACCGGGGAGCTGTTTTTT
CASSPLESTGELFF
>TRBV7-3|-|-|TRBJ2-3
TGTGCCAGCAGCTTATCTCACACCACAGATACGCAGTATTTT
CASSLSHTTDTQYF
>TRBV30|-|-|TRBJ2-7
TGTGCCTGGAGTGAAGGAGGGCCCACCTACGAGCAGTACTTC
CAWSEGGPTYEQYF
>TRBV30|few|-|TRBJ1-1
TGTGCCTGGAGTGGTGGGGCCAGGGGAGCTTTCTTT
CAWSGGARGAFF
>TRBV10-2|-|TRBD2|TRBJ2-1
TGCGCCAGCAGCCCGACTAGCGGGAGTTCCTACAATGAGCAGTTCTTC
CASSPTSGSSYNEQFF
>TRBV28|-|TRBD1|TRBJ2-7
TGTGCCAGCAGTGGAATCGGGACAGGGGGCTACGAGCAGTACTTC
CASSGIGTGGYEQYF
>TRBV11-3|once|-|TRBJ2-2
TGTGCCAGCAGCAACAGGGACACCGGGGAGCTGTTTTTT
CASSNRDTGELFF
>TRBV9|-|TRBD2|TRBJ2-3
TGTGCCAGCAGCGTAGGGACTAGCGGGAGCACAGATACGCAGTATTTT
CASSVGTSGSTDTQYF
>TRBV5-1|-|-|TRBJ2-5
TGCGCCAGCAGCTTTGGTCGGGGGACGACAAAGGAGACCCAGTACTTC
CASSFGRGTTKETQYF
>TRBV28|-|TRBD1|TRBJ2-1
TGTGCCAGCAGTCTAGGACAGGGGAGTAATGAGCAGTTCTTC
CASSLGQGSNEQFF
>TRBV5-1|-|TRBD1|TRBJ1-2
TGCGCCAGCAGCTTGGTCACAGGGGAGCGTGGCTACACCTTC
CASSLVTGERGYTF